This T cell receptor (beta chain) was found in a study of blood T cell repertoires in COVID-19. The CDR3 has 14 amino acids. Trimming stripped 0 bases from V and 4 bases from J, with 12 bases between. The germline gives CDR1 SQVTM, CDR2 ANQGSEA. Living in about two dozen US areas, the participants were between 18 and 89 years of age. Assay: immunoSEQ multiplex PCR; the TCRdb copy retains only in-frame clones and omits some. The sample includes about 160,000 clones, 82% of them seen just once. This chain uses TRBV29-1 with TRBJ2-5; possible D gene TRBD2, 6 bases. The source material was PBMCs or T cells enriched from blood (not recorded which). The origin of this receptor is a man aged 55-75 years who had recovered from COVID-19. CDR3 protein: CSVEDITGVETQYF. The DNA of the CDR3 is TGCAGCGTTGAAGACATCACGGGGGTAGAGACCCAGTACTTC.